A selection of T cell receptor beta chains follows, all from one sample in a study of tumor-infiltrating lymphocytes in primary liver carcinoma. TCRdb reprocessed the multiplex PCR reads via MiXCR and lists one record per CDR3 protein. The data show approximately 110,000 distinct CDR3 sequences, 65% seen once. The sample comprised liver tumor tissue from sampling region 1. The receptors here all came from a woman aged 55-69 years with primary liver carcinoma and hepatitis B virus infection. The CDR3 runs from the conserved cysteine through the conserved F or W. The D gene is left open where the match is weak. A clone size is listed for some rows: how often the clone was seen (once, few, many), or a class if it is expanded.

>TRBJ2-6|TRBV28|.|.
TGTTCCAGCAGCTTTGACCCGGGGGTGGGCTCTGGGGCCAACGTCCTGACTTTC
CSSSFDPGVGSGANVLTF
>TRBJ2-3|TRBV6-1|.|many
TGTGCCAGCAGTGCGGAGGGAGATACGCAGTATTTT
CASSAEGDTQYF
>TRBJ2-7|TRBV6-6|TRBD1|many
TGTGCCAGCAGTTACCGGGACAGCCTCTACGAGCAGTACTTC
CASSYRDSLYEQYF
>TRBJ2-3|TRBV12-3/TRBV12-4|TRBD1|few
TGTGCCGGCAGTTCGGGGCAGGGGGTATCAGATACGCAGTATTTT
CAGSSGQGVSDTQYF
>TRBJ2-5|TRBV11-2|.|.
TGTGCCAGCGGCCCCCTCTGGGCAGACCAAGAGACCCAGTACTTC
CASGPLWADQETQYF
>TRBJ2-7|TRBV28|.|few
TGTGCCAGCAGTCCCACCAACAGCTACGAGCAGTACTTC
CASSPTNSYEQYF
>TRBJ1-4|TRBV29-1|TRBD1|medium-sized
TGCAGCGCAACCGGGACAGGGGGAGAAAAACTGTTTTTT
CSATGTGGEKLFF
>TRBJ2-5|TRBV5-4|TRBD2|.
TGTGCCAGCAGCTTTACTAGCGGGAAGGTGGGGACCCAGTACTTC
CASSFTSGKVGTQYF
>TRBJ1-5|TRBV5-8|.|.
TGTGCCAGCAGTCCGGGCCTCGCGCGGGGATATAGCAATCAGCCCCAGCATTTT
CASSPGLARGYSNQPQHF
>TRBJ2-1|TRBV2|.|.
TGTGCCAGCAGGGTAAACAGGGGGGGGTACAATGAGCAGTTCTTC
CASRVNRGGYNEQFF
>TRBJ2-1|TRBV11-1|.|.
TGTGCCAGCAGCTTAGAGCATCGGGTAAGTGAGAAGTTCTTC
CASSLEHRVSEKFF
>TRBJ2-1|TRBV14|TRBD2|many
TGTGCCAGCAACCTAGCGGGGGTTCACAATGAGCAGTTCTTC
CASNLAGVHNEQFF
>TRBJ2-2|TRBV11-3|.|.
TGTGCCAGCAGCCTCTCGTGGGGGCACACCGGGGAGCTGTTATTT
CASSLSWGHTGELLF
>TRBJ2-7|TRBV6-5|.|.
TGTGCCAGCAGTTATGGGCTAGTGAGCGAGCAGTACTTC
CASSYGLVSEQYF
>TRBJ2-2|TRBV11-3|.|many
TGTGCCAGCAGCCCCCTGGGTTCCGGGGAGCTGTTTTTT
CASSPLGSGELFF
>TRBJ1-2|TRBV4-2|.|few
TGTGCCAGCAGCCAAGCAGGGGTAGGAGACTATACCTTC
CASSQAGVGDYTF
>TRBJ2-2|TRBV11-2|.|.
TGTGCCAGCAGTCCAGGAGGGGTTACTTGGGAGCTGTTTTTT
CASSPGGVTWELFF
>TRBJ2-3|TRBV11-2|.|.
TGTGCCAACAGTCAGACAGATACGCAGTATTTT
CANSQTDTQYF
>TRBJ2-3|TRBV29-1|TRBD2|.
TGCAGCGTCGCCTATGGGAGCGGGAGTGCTTGTACGCAGTATTTT
CSVAYGSGSACTQYF
>TRBJ2-6|TRBV11-2|.|.
TGTGCCAGCAGCTTAGGAGTTATCTCTGGGGCCAACGTCCTGACTTTC
CASSLGVISGANVLTF
>TRBJ2-2|TRBV11-1|.|once
TGTGCCAGCACGGGAAGAACGGGATCCGCGAACACCGGGGAGATGTTTTTT
CASTGRTGSANTGEMFF
>TRBJ2-1|TRBV30|TRBD2|.
TGTGCCTGGAGTGCATCACCAAGGGGAGGGCCTAGCTCCTACAATGAGCAGTTCTTC
CAWSASPRGGPSSYNEQFF
>TRBJ2-1|TRBV29-1|.|.
TGCAGCGTTCATAGGGGGACTATCATCTACAATGAGCAGTTCTTC
CSVHRGTIIYNEQFF
>TRBJ1-1|TRBV11-1|.|.
TGTGCTAGCAGCCCGCTCGGGGATATGAACACTGAAGCTTTCTTT
CASSPLGDMNTEAFF
>TRBJ2-1|TRBV5-1|TRBD2|many
TGCGCCAGCAGCTCCGGACTAGCGCTCTACAATGAGCAGTTCTTC
CASSSGLALYNEQFF
>TRBJ2-5|TRBV11-2|.|.
TGTGCCAGCAGCGTAGGTGGGACCCAGTACTTC
CASSVGGTQYF
>TRBJ1-2|TRBV29-1|TRBD1|many
TGCAGCGTGGGGGGGGGCGCCGGACAGGGGGCTTTGGGTGGCTACACCTTC
CSVGGGAGQGALGGYTF
>TRBJ2-7|TRBV6-5|TRBD2|many
TGTGCCAGCAGTTATCAGCGGGGGTCCTACGAGCAGTACTTC
CASSYQRGSYEQYF